This T cell receptor (beta chain) came from a study of T cell responses to AZD1222 COVID-19 vaccine. Study findings and constraints: Only six people who got AZD1222 tested seropositive at baseline. Donors were mostly white British, more females; clonal diversity possibly underestimated. Reportedly, nearly half the spike-specific TCRs target unmutated variant regions. At 160-218 and 743-854, vaccine-associated CD4 TCRs were dominant, and they spanned spike.

Trimming left V 2 bases short and J 3 bases short, with 8 bases between. CDR1 and CDR2 from the germline V gene are GTSNPN and SVGIG (reference sequence). This CDR3 is built from 13 residues. Note on this clone: What it binds is not known.

The table came from immunoSEQ multiplex PCR; TCRdb's copy has only in-frame clones and leaves some out. The sample carries approximately 85,000 clones, around 86% recorded once. The J gene is TRBJ2-1, the V gene TRBV30; a possible D gene is TRBD1 (5 bases). This receptor was identified in an adult in good health. Sequenced here: peripheral blood, sampled on day 0 of AZD1222 vaccination. This CDR3 is CAWSLDSYNEQFF. Here the CDR3 DNA reads TGTGCCTGGAGTCTCGACAGCTACAATGAGCAGTTCTTC.